This TCR beta chain was profiled in a study of cytomegalovirus exposure and HLA in healthy donors. Primers for the PCR totalled 60 Vbeta and 13 Jbeta. Data came from immunoSEQ multiplex PCR; TCRdb stores just in-frame clones and leaves some out. The sample includes around 180,000 clones, over 70% of them seen just once. V lost 4 bases and J lost 0, with 7 bases in between. The CDR3 is 14 residues long. Germline CDR1 SGHRS, CDR2 YFSETQ. Study-level findings and limits: Later analysis showed TCR association rates varying by HLA locus, highest for DRB1 and lowest for HLA-C. In a later analysis, at a false discovery rate of 0.05, over 15,000 TCR beta sequences were associated with HLA alleles.

Comments on this clone: Antigen: not known.

This chain links TRBV5-1 with TRBJ2-2; D gene unclear. Sequenced material: PBMCs. The sequence was collected from a man aged 35 to 55 in good health and CMV-seronegative. The CDR3 protein is CASSRGSNTGELFF. CDR3 coding DNA: TGCGCCAGCAGCCGCGGTTCGAACACCGGGGAGCTGTTTTTT.